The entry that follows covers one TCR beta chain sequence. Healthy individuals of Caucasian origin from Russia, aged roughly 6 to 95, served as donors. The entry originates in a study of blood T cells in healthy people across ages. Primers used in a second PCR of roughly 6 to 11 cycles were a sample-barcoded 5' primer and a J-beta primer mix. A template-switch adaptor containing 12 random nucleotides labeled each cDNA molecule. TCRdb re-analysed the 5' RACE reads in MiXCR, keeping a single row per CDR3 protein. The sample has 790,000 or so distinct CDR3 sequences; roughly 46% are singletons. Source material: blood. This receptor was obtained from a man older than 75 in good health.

The CDR3 region has the DNA TGCAGTGCTAGAAAGGACTCAGTAAATGAGCAGTTCTTC. The encoded protein is CSARKDSVNEQFF. The chain recombines TRBV20-1 with TRBJ2-1; D possibly corresponds to TRBD2 (5 bases). The CDR3 covers 13 residues. Germline values: CDR1 DFQATT, CDR2 SNEGSKA (reference sequence). Trimming left V 2 bases short and J 7 bases short, with 12 bases between.